The 2 T cell receptor beta chains below were found in one sample sequenced in a study of T cells in localized non-small cell lung cancer. Some clones are missing from TCRdb's copy, which holds only in-frame ones; the method was immunoSEQ multiplex PCR. The table records more than 15,000 clones, about nine tenths of them present only once. Material: peripheral blood, obtained before any cancer treatment. These receptors came from a woman aged 35 to 75 with stage I lung adenocarcinoma.

The V gene is TRBV6-5, the J gene TRBJ1-5; no firm D call. Germline CDR1 is MNHEY and CDR2 is SVGAGI. This CDR3 has 15 amino acids. V was shortened by 7 bases and J by 2 bases, with 15 bases between the two germline ends. CDR3 amino acids: CASIGLPGGNQPQHF. The CDR3 DNA follows: TGTGCCAGCATCGGCCTCCCGGGTGGCAATCAGCCCCAGCATTTT.

The chain employs TRBV2 and TRBJ1-3; 9 nucleotides match TRBD1. CDR3 size: 14 residues. Germline assignment: CDR1 SNHLY and CDR2 FYNNEI. With V trimmed by 8 bases and J by 4 bases, 6 bases remained unmatched. The CDR3 sequence is CASQDRGGGNTIYF. For the CDR3, the DNA is TGTGCCAGCCAGGACAGGGGTGGCGGAAACACCATATATTTT.